The 2 T cell receptor beta chains below were found in one sample sequenced in a study of blood T cells in healthy people across ages. A second PCR, run for about 7 to 12 cycles, used a sample-barcoded 5' primer plus a J-beta primer mix. TCRdb analysed the 5' RACE reads with MiXCR anew, one entry per CDR3 protein. This sample has 850,000 or so distinct CDR3 sequences, with about 30% found just once. The sequencing input was blood. These receptors originate from a woman older than 75 in good health.

Note on this clonotype: A much larger clone is a single base away; this may be a read error. This rearrangement joins TRBV7-2 to TRBJ2-5; 11 bases line up with TRBD2. Per germline, CDR1 SGHTA and CDR2 FQGNSA. J gave up 5 bases and V 5 bases, and 7 bases lay outside the gene matches. The CDR3 sequence is 15 residues long. CDR3 sequence: CASSRSGGAWETQYF. CDR3 DNA sequence: TGTGCCAGCAGCCGTAGCGGGGGGGCGTGGGAGACCCAGTACTTC.

This clonotype was detected ten times or more. The genes are TRBV7-9 and TRBJ1-2; no clear D gene. The germline V gene encodes CDR1 SEHNR and CDR2 FQNEAQ (reference sequence). Trimming removed 7 bases from V and 5 bases from J, with 14 bases in between. CDR3 length equals 13 residues. The CDR3 bases are TGTGCCAGCAAACGGGTGAACTCTTATGGCTACACCTTC. This sequence encodes CASKRVNSYGYTF.